The next 13 T cell receptor beta chains were all read from a single sample in a study of Graves' ophthalmopathy and Graves' hyperthyroidism. Amplification of TCR beta CDR3 regions used RNA transcripts. First-round RT-PCR used HTBI primers; second-round multiplex PCR followed. One entry per CDR3 protein, called by TCRdb with MiXCR from the multiplex PCR reads. The repertoire holds roughly 610,000 distinct CDR3 sequences, roughly 20% seen once, with approximately 6.5% in the top ten. Sequenced: peripheral blood. The source of these receptors is a woman between 18 and 29 years old with stable Graves' hyperthyroidism. Some clones in this sample may be carry-over from other donors' samples.

This clonotype was detected a few times. V usage is TRBV28 and J usage is TRBJ2-7; 9 bases match TRBD1. CDR3 size: 16 residues. Losses at the gene ends were 4 bases for V and 2 bases for J; bases not matched to a gene: 9. The germline gives CDR1 MDHEN, CDR2 SYDVKM. In DNA, the CDR3 is TGTGCCAGCAGTTACCCCACAGGGGGCCTGCCCTACGAGCAGTACTTC. Amino acids: CASSYPTGGLPYEQYF.

Details on this clonotype: An end of the junction differs from the germline gene, which may be a read error. The chain links TRBV29-1 to TRBJ1-1; TRBD1 matches at 9 bases. The germline V gene encodes CDR1 SQVTM and CDR2 ANQGSEA. The CDR3 has 13 residues. The chain's CDR3 is CSVEGTGRTEACF. The CDR3 DNA follows: TGCAGCGTTGAGGGGACAGGGAGGACTGAAGCTTGCTTT.

This clonotype was counted many times. The chain joins TRBV7-2 to TRBJ2-5; D remains unclear. Trimming left V 8 bases short and J 2 bases short, with 9 bases between. CDR1 is SGHTA and CDR2 is FQGNSA in the germline V gene. This CDR3 comprises 12 residues. The CDR3 region is CASSRWQETQYF. In DNA, the CDR3 is TGTGCCAGCTCCCGGTGGCAAGAGACCCAGTACTTC. Combining the CDR3 with reference TRBV7-2 and TRBJ2-5 gives the whole variable domain GAGVSQSPSNKVTEKGKDVELRCDPISGHTALYWYRQSLGQGLEFLIYFQGNSAPDKSGLPSDRFSAERTGGSVSTLTIQRTQQEDSAVYLCASSRWQETQYFGPGTRLLVL.

This rearrangement joins TRBV6-1 to TRBJ1-2; perhaps TRBD1 as D (5 bases). Trimming removed 9 bases from V and 3 bases from J, with 20 bases in between. The CDR3 has 15 residues. Germline V gives CDR1 MNHNS, CDR2 SASEGT. The DNA for the CDR3 is TGTGCCAGTGTTTTGACAGCGACCCAATACTATGGCTACACCTTC. This codes for CASVLTATQYYGYTF.

This clonotype was observed many times. V and J are TRBV20-1 and TRBJ1-3, with 11 bases identical to TRBD1. Germline lookup yields CDR1 DFQATT and CDR2 SNEGSKA (reference sequence). There are 14 residues in the CDR3. CDR3 in amino acids: CRGADRGLGNTIYF. CDR3 nucleotides: TGCAGAGGTGCGGACAGGGGGCTTGGAAACACCATATATTTT.

This clonotype has a handful of counts. The V call is TRBV14, the J call TRBJ1-3; a weak D match, TRBD1 (5 bases). Germline values: CDR1 SGHDN, CDR2 FVKESK. Trimming left V 2 bases short and J 3 bases short, with 8 bases between. The length of the CDR3 is 14 residues. The CDR3 loop is CASSQWGIGNTIYF. For the CDR3, the DNA is TGTGCCAGCAGCCAATGGGGGATTGGAAACACCATATATTTT.

This sequence joins TRBV12-3 or TRBV12-4 and TRBJ1-3; D remains ambiguous. This CDR3 region has 16 residues. The V end lost 5 bases, the J end lost 0 bases, and 14 bases lay between the germline ends. This chain's CDR3 is CASSRPKWPSGNTIYF. The CDR3 coding sequence is TGTGCCAGCAGTCGACCCAAGTGGCCCTCTGGAAACACCATATATTTT.

This clonotype was counted at least ten times. The rearrangement uses TRBV27 and TRBJ1-5, with a possible D match to TRBD1 (5 bases). Per the germline V gene, CDR1 is MNHEY and CDR2 is SMNVEV (reference sequence). The CDR3 consists of 13 residues. V dropped 5 bases and J dropped 9 bases, with 14 bases sitting between them. The CDR3 region has the DNA TGTGCCAGCAGTGGGGGACGGGGTCGGCCCCAGCATTTT. Its translation is CASSGGRGRPQHF.

This clonotype was picked up a small number of times. The genes are TRBV2 and TRBJ1-1; a weak D match, TRBD1 (5 bases). The germline CDR1 and CDR2 sequences are SNHLY and FYNNEI. This CDR3 spans 14 amino acids. Deletions cut 7 bases from V and 0 bases from J, with 12 bases between. The CDR3 sequence is CASTLRGVNTEAFF. CDR3 nucleotide sequence: TGTGCCAGCACCTTGAGGGGAGTGAACACTGAAGCTTTCTTT. Full variable domain (outside the CDR3, taken from reference TRBV2 and TRBJ1-1): EPEVTQTPSHQVTQMGQEVILRCVPISNHLYFYWYRQILGQKVEFLVSFYNNEISEKSEIFDDQFSVERPDGSNFTLKIRSTKLEDSAMYFCASTLRGVNTEAFFGQGTRLTVV.

A remark on this clonotype: This CDR3 is missing its conserved last phenylalanine or tryptophan, likely due to a read error. The chain couples TRBV7-9 to TRBJ2-7; D possibly corresponds to TRBD1 (6 bases). Germline V CDR1 and CDR2: SEHNR, FQNEAQ (reference sequence). The V gene lost 3 bases and the J gene lost 4 bases, with 16 bases spanning the gap. CDR3 length: 15 amino acids. The DNA for the CDR3 is TGTGCCAGCAGCTTTACAGGGACCCCCCCTTACGAGCAGTACTAC. Its protein is CASSFTGTPPYEQYY.

This clonotype was seen at least ten times. This chain connects TRBV10-3 to TRBJ2-7, with TRBD2 identical over 7 bases. The CDR3 consists of 17 residues. CDR1 and CDR2 (germline): ENHRY, SYGVKD. J was trimmed by 6 bases and V by 9 bases; bases with no gene match: 23. CDR3 DNA sequence: TGTGCCATACCGGGCCGGGCTGTTAGCGGGCCTTCGGGCGAGCAGTACTTC. Translated, it gives CAIPGRAVSGPSGEQYF.

The sample holds many counts of this clonotype. The rearrangement joins TRBV5-1 to TRBJ1-6; 9 nucleotides align to TRBD1. The CDR3 is made up of 15 amino acids. Germline CDR1 is SGHRS and CDR2 is YFSETQ. J gave up 10 bases and V 0 bases, and 5 bases lay outside the gene matches. The CDR3 spells CASSLEGTGWSPLHF. CDR3 in DNA: TGCGCCAGCAGCTTGGAAGGGACAGGGTGGTCACCCCTCCACTTT.

This clonotype was detected many times. The J gene is TRBJ1-1, the V gene TRBV6-2 or TRBV6-3; 12 bases agree with TRBD1. Germline CDR1 reads MNHEY; CDR2 reads SVGEGT. V gave up 6 bases and J gave up 6 bases; unmatched junction bases: 20. The CDR3 spans 19 residues. CDR3 DNA sequence: TGTGCCAGCAGCAGACCCCTCCGGGACAGGGGGCGTGGTCGGTCTGAAGCTTTCTTT. This translates into CASSRPLRDRGRGRSEAFF.